A selection of T cell receptor beta chains follows, all from one sample in a study of T cell responses to AZD1222 COVID-19 vaccine. Libraries were prepared by immunoSEQ multiplex PCR; TCRdb keeps only in-frame clonotypes and omits some of them. The table includes some 200,000 clones, about nine tenths detected once. The sequencing here drew on peripheral blood, taken 28 days after the second AZD1222 dose. The receptors were gathered from an adult who received the AZD1222 COVID-19 vaccine. The CDR3 runs from the conserved cysteine through the conserved F or W. D genes are given only for firm matches. Part of the rows lack a size; the others show once, few, many or a class for expanded clones.

d_call j_call clone_size v_call cdr3_nt cdr3_aa
- TRBJ2-7 - TRBV24-1 TGTGCCACCAGTGCCCCTGGGTCCTACGAGCAGTACTTC CATSAPGSYEQYF
- TRBJ1-3 - TRBV3-1/TRBV3-2 TGTGCCAGCAGCCAAAGGGAGCCCCTCGCCAACACCATATATTTT CASSQREPLANTIYF
- TRBJ1-1 few TRBV11-3 TGTGCCAGCAGCTTAGATGAGGCTGAAGCTTTCTTT CASSLDEAEAFF
- TRBJ1-1 once TRBV28 TGTGCCAGCAGTTTGGAGTTGACGGAAGCTTTCTTT CASSLELTEAFF
TRBD2 TRBJ2-7 - TRBV19 TGTGCCAGTAGTATTCCCCTAGCGGGCACCTACGAGCAGTACTTC CASSIPLAGTYEQYF
- TRBJ2-7 - TRBV9 TGTGCCAGCAGCGGGACCGGGACCCCCTACGAGCAGTACTTC CASSGTGTPYEQYF
TRBD1 TRBJ1-1 - TRBV2 TGTGCCAGCATTACGGAGACAGGGAAGGGGACTGAAGCTTTCTTT CASITETGKGTEAFF
- TRBJ2-5 - TRBV6-4 TGTGCCAGCAGTGATCCTACGCAGATCCAGTACTTC CASSDPTQIQYF
TRBD1 TRBJ2-2 - TRBV2 TGTGCCAGCAGTGATGAACAGGGGGCGGTCGGGGAGCTGTTTTTT CASSDEQGAVGELFF
TRBD2 TRBJ2-1 - TRBV5-5 TGTGCCAGCAGCTCTGATTCGGGGACTAGCGGGAGTAGAGCCTACAATGAGCAGTTCTTC CASSSDSGTSGSRAYNEQFF
TRBD1 TRBJ2-3 - TRBV4-1 TGCGCCAGCGATCCGGGACAGGGGGCGGATACGCAGTATTTT CASDPGQGADTQYF
- TRBJ2-7 - TRBV5-1 TGCGCCAGCAGCGCTTGGTCCATGGGCTCCTACGAGCAGTACTTC CASSAWSMGSYEQYF
TRBD1 TRBJ2-2 - TRBV11-2 TGTGCCAGCAGCCGACAGGGTTTCACCGGGGAGCTGTTTTTT CASSRQGFTGELFF
TRBD1 TRBJ2-5 - TRBV14 TGTGCCAGCAGCCAGACGACAGGGGGCTCGCAGACCCAGTACTTC CASSQTTGGSQTQYF
- TRBJ1-1 - TRBV9 TGTGCCAGCAGCGTAGTCGGGGCTAACACTGAAGCTTTCTTT CASSVVGANTEAFF
TRBD1 TRBJ1-3 - TRBV18 TGTGCCAGCTCACCCTTTGGGACAGCAGGAAACACCATATATTTT CASSPFGTAGNTIYF
- TRBJ2-5 - TRBV20-1 TGCAGTGTGTGGGGGCAAGAGACCCAGTACTTC CSVWGQETQYF